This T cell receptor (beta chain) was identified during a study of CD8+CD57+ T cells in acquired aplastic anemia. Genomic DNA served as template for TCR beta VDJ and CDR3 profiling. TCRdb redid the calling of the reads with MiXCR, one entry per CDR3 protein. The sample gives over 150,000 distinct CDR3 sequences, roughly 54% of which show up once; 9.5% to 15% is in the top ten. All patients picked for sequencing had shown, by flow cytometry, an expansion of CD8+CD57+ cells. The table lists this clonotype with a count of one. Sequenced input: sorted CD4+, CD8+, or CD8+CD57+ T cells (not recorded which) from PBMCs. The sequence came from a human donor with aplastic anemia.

DNA of the CDR3: TGCAGCGTTGAAGGGTTTGTCGCTGGGGTTGACTATGGCTACACCTTC. It translates to CSVEGFVAGVDYGYTF. The V and J genes are TRBV29-1 and TRBJ1-2; D gene uncertain. Germline V lookup: CDR1 SQVTM, CDR2 ANQGSEA. V gave up 1 base and J gave up 3 bases, with 18 bases separating them. CDR3 size: 16 residues.